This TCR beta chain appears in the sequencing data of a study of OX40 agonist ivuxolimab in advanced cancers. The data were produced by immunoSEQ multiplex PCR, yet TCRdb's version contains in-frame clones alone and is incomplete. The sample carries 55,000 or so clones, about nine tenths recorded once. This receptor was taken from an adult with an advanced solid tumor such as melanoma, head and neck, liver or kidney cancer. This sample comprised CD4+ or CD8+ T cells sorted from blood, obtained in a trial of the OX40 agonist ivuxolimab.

The CDR3 nucleotides are TGTGCCAGCAGCATTAGGCTGGGGCACACTGAAGCTTTCTTT. It encodes CASSIRLGHTEAFF. V usage is TRBV7-9 and J usage is TRBJ1-1; D possibly corresponds to TRBD1 (5 bases). CDR3 size: 14 residues. Looked up from germline, CDR1 is SEHNR and CDR2 is FQNEAQ (reference sequence). V lost 5 bases, J lost 3 bases, and 13 bases lay in between.